The rows below give T cell receptor beta chains drawn from one sample of a study of blood T cell repertoires in COVID-19. TCRdb's copy holds only in-frame clones and misses some; the assay was immunoSEQ multiplex PCR. Counted here are about 180,000 clones, about 91% occurring once; the ten biggest clones make up over 2%. The sample taken for sequencing was PBMCs or T cells enriched from blood (not recorded which). These receptors all stem from a woman aged 40 to 50 with acute COVID-19. Each CDR3 is given with its conserved first and last residue. D genes are given only for firm matches. A row's size may be missing; if present it is once, few, many or a size class.

abundance | j_gene | v_gene | len | d_gene | CDR3nt | CDR3aa
. | TRBJ2-3 | TRBV7-3 | 15 | . | TGTGCCAGCAGCTTTAGCGGAACTAGCACAGATACGCAGTATTTT | CASSFSGTSTDTQYF
few | TRBJ2-2 | TRBV5-4 | 18 | TRBD2 | TGTGCCAGCAGCTCAAACCTCAGGACTAGCCCCAACACCGGGGAGCTGTTTTTT | CASSSNLRTSPNTGELFF
. | TRBJ2-2 | TRBV28 | 16 | TRBD1 | TGTGCCAGCAGTTATCCCGGGACAGATGACACCGGGGAGCTGTTTTTT | CASSYPGTDDTGELFF
. | TRBJ1-2 | TRBV7-8 | 13 | . | TGTGCCAGCAATGAGGGACTTAACTATGGCTACACCTTC | CASNEGLNYGYTF
. | TRBJ1-1 | TRBV29-1 | 13 | TRBD1 | TGCAGCGTTAGCAATGGACAGGGGTCTGAAGCTTTCTTT | CSVSNGQGSEAFF
. | TRBJ2-3 | TRBV10-3 | 15 | TRBD1 | TGTGCCATCAGTTATAGATCAGGGGGCGCAGATACGCAGTATTTT | CAISYRSGGADTQYF
. | TRBJ1-4 | TRBV4-2 | 17 | . | TGTGCCAGCAGCCAGGCCGTCGGAACAGGGAAGAATGAAAAACTGTTTTTT | CASSQAVGTGKNEKLFF
. | TRBJ1-1 | TRBV3-1/TRBV3-2 | 14 | TRBD1 | TGTGCCAGCAGCCCACAGGGGGGGAACACTGAAGCTTTCTTT | CASSPQGGNTEAFF
. | TRBJ2-3 | TRBV19 | 17 | TRBD1 | TGTGCCAGTAGTACCGGACAGGGGCCAAGGAGCACAGATACGCAGTATTTT | CASSTGQGPRSTDTQYF
. | TRBJ1-2 | TRBV30 | 12 | . | TGTGCCTGGAGTGTAAGGGAGTATGGCTACACCTTC | CAWSVREYGYTF
. | TRBJ2-7 | TRBV7-2 | 15 | TRBD2 | TGTGCCAGCAGCTACCAACCGGGACTAGACTACGAGCAGTACTTC | CASSYQPGLDYEQYF
. | TRBJ2-2 | TRBV4-2 | 17 | TRBD2 | TGTGCCAGCAGCCCCCGCCCGGGACTAGCGGGCTTTGGGGAGCTGTTTTTT | CASSPRPGLAGFGELFF
few | TRBJ1-6 | TRBV13 | 16 | TRBD1 | TGTGCCAGCAGCTCCCCGGGACAGGGGGCGAATTCACCCCTCCACTTT | CASSSPGQGANSPLHF
. | TRBJ1-1 | TRBV14 | 16 | . | TGTGCCAGCAGCCAATTTGGAAGACGACAGTACACTGAAGCTTTCTTT | CASSQFGRRQYTEAFF
once | TRBJ2-5 | TRBV7-2 | 15 | TRBD2 | TGTGCCAGCAGCCCCAGCGGGACTAACCAAGAGACCCAGTACTTC | CASSPSGTNQETQYF
. | TRBJ1-1 | TRBV7-2 | 15 | . | TGTGCCAGCAGCGGAGGGGAGGAGATAAACACTGAAGCTTTCTTT | CASSGGEEINTEAFF
few | TRBJ2-2 | TRBV12-3/TRBV12-4 | 13 | . | TGTGCCAGCAGCCCTATAATCGCCGGGGAGCTGTTTTTT | CASSPIIAGELFF